The 16 T cell receptor beta chains given below trace back to one sample, sequenced in a study of cytomegalovirus exposure and HLA in healthy donors. The PCR contained 60 Vbeta and 13 Jbeta primers. Libraries were prepared by immunoSEQ multiplex PCR; TCRdb keeps only in-frame clonotypes and omits some of them. The table records roughly 160,000 clones, 70% to 80% of them present only once. The sample comprised PBMCs. These receptors were obtained from a man in his thirties or forties in good health and CMV-seronegative.

The rearrangement uses TRBV30 and TRBJ1-1; D unclear. CDR1 and CDR2 from the germline V gene are GTSNPN and SVGIG (reference sequence). The CDR3 loop spans 11 amino acids. Trimming left V 0 bases short and J 8 bases short, with 7 bases between. DNA for the CDR3: TGTGCCTGGAGTGTGGGGAGCGAAGCTTTCTTT. The encoded protein is CAWSVGSEAFF.

In this sample, this clone turned up once. The chain uses TRBV4-3 and TRBJ2-3, with D maybe TRBD2 (5 bases). Per the germline V gene, CDR1 is LGHNA and CDR2 is YSLEER. Trimming stripped 3 bases from V and 2 bases from J, with 18 bases between. This CDR3 is built from 17 residues. The CDR3 DNA reads as TGCGCCAGCAGCCACTTATCCAGCGGAGTGAACACAGATACGCAGTATTTT. It codes for CASSHLSSGVNTDTQYF.

As regards this clone: Its ends do not fully match the called genes, so a read error is possible. The genes are TRBV30 and TRBJ2-7; TRBD1 might be the D (5 bases). CDR1 is GTSNPN, CDR2 SVGIG, per germline (reference sequence). The CDR3 length is 13 residues. The CDR3 is CAWTVDTTYEQCF. CDR3 sequence (DNA): TGTGCCTGGACAGTGGACACCACCTACGAGCAGTGCTTC. The variable domain in full, with the rest retrieved from reference TRBV30 and TRBJ2-7, is SQTIHQWPATLVQPVGSPLSLECTVEGTSNPNLYWYRQAAGRGLQLLFYSVGIGQISSEVPQNLSASRPQDRQFILSSKKLLLSDSGFYLCAWTVDTTYEQCFGPGTRLTVT.

This sequence joins TRBV9 and TRBJ1-1; 11 bases align to TRBD1. CDR3 length equals 16 residues. Looked up from germline, CDR1 is SGDLS and CDR2 is YYNGEE. V was clipped by 0 bases and J by 5 bases; unmatched bases: 6. CDR3 nucleotides: TGTGCCAGCAGCGTAGAGTGGAGGGACAGGGGGACTGAAGCTTTCTTT. Amino acids: CASSVEWRDRGTEAFF.

J is TRBJ2-7 and V is TRBV7-2, with 13 nucleotides matching TRBD2. The length of the CDR3 is 16 residues. V gave up 5 bases and J gave up 7 bases; unmatched junction bases: 11. The V gene's germline CDR1 is SGHTA and CDR2 FQGNSA. The CDR3 sequence is CASSPRLAGGLGEQYF. As DNA, the CDR3 is TGTGCCAGCAGCCCCCGACTAGCGGGGGGTCTGGGTGAGCAGTACTTC.

This clone appeared once. The chain joins TRBV9 to TRBJ1-5; unclear D gene. V was cut by 4 bases and J by 1 base, with 9 bases left in between. The CDR3 sequence is 14 residues long. Germline values: CDR1 SGDLS, CDR2 YYNGEE. Here the CDR3 DNA reads TGTGCCAGCAGCACGCAGAACAGCAATCAGCCCCAGCATTTT. It codes for CASSTQNSNQPQHF.

The chain joins TRBV6-5 to TRBJ2-7; TRBD1 matches 8 bases. CDR1 is MNHEY, CDR2 SVGAGI, per germline. The CDR3 has 14 amino acids. J lost 4 bases, V lost 2 bases, and 4 bases had no gene match. The CDR3 DNA sequence: TGTGCCAGCAGTTACGACAGGGGAAATTACGAGCAGTACTTC. Translation: CASSYDRGNYEQYF.

This clone was seen once. This chain joins TRBV19 and TRBJ2-6; 7 bases match TRBD1. There are 18 residues in the CDR3. V dropped 4 bases and J dropped 3; count of bases not matched to a gene: 12. Germline values: CDR1 LNHDA, CDR2 SQIVND (reference sequence). This CDR3 is CASSSLPGPGGGANVLTF. CDR3 coding DNA: TGTGCCAGTAGTAGCCTCCCGGGGCCAGGGGGTGGGGCCAACGTCCTGACTTTC.

The chain carries TRBV2 and TRBJ1-4; the D is unclear. Trimming cost V 5 bases and J 4 bases, with 11 bases left between them. The CDR3 consists of 14 residues. Germline loops: CDR1 SNHLY, CDR2 FYNNEI. CDR3 in amino acids: CASSYPSGNEKLFF. The CDR3, as DNA: TGTGCCAGCAGTTACCCGTCGGGTAATGAAAAACTGTTTTTT.

This clone was seen a single time. Germline is not matched at one junction end, which may reflect a read error. In the same sample, other DNA sequences code for this CDR3. This chain's CDR3 is CASSERWVNSPLHF. DNA for the CDR3: TGTGCCAGCAGTGAGAGGTGGGTTAATTCCCCCCTCCACTTT. The chain has TRBV25-1 and TRBJ1-6; no clear D gene. The CDR3 consists of 14 residues. Germline V gene data show CDR1 as MGHDK and CDR2 as SYGVNS.

The chain combines TRBV28 with TRBJ2-7; possibly TRBD2 for D (5 bases). Germline CDR1 reads MDHEN; CDR2 reads SYDVKM. This CDR3 comprises 13 residues. Trimming removed 4 bases from V and 5 bases from J, with 12 bases in between. The CDR3 region is CASSSGLSDEQYF. The DNA of the CDR3 is TGTGCCAGCAGTTCAGGACTGTCGGACGAGCAGTACTTC.

The chain uses TRBV5-1 and TRBJ1-5; D is unresolved. The CDR3 is made up of 14 amino acids. Between the trimmed V and J ends, which lost 4 bases and 6 bases, there was a span of 14 bases. Germline V gene sequence: CDR1 SGHRS, CDR2 YFSETQ. DNA for the CDR3: TGCGCCAGCAGCCTGGCGGGAAAGGGTCAGCCCCAGCATTTT. This codes for CASSLAGKGQPQHF.

The chain joins TRBV4-3 to TRBJ2-2; 10 nucleotides match TRBD1. Per the germline V gene, CDR1 is LGHNA and CDR2 is YSLEER. The CDR3 is 16 residues long. Unmatched junction bases numbered 7, after V lost 4 bases and J lost 5 bases. CDR3 loop: CASSRDRGRLTGELFF. The CDR3 bases are TGCGCCAGCAGCCGAGACAGGGGGCGCTTAACCGGGGAGCTGTTTTTT.

In its sample, this clone was seen a few times. The gene calls are TRBV11-1 and TRBJ2-3; maybe TRBD1 (5 bases). Per germline, CDR1 SGHAT and CDR2 FQDESV (reference sequence). V was clipped by 3 bases and J by 2 bases, with 9 bases between them. This CDR3 has 14 residues. CDR3 DNA sequence: TGTGCCAGCAGCTTGCTAGGGGCCACAGATACGCAGTATTTT. This gives the protein CASSLLGATDTQYF.

The chain carries TRBV9 and TRBJ1-1; the match to TRBD1 covers 7 bases. The CDR3 covers 16 residues. Losses at the gene ends were 0 bases for V and 1 base for J; bases not matched to a gene: 6. The V gene's germline CDR1 is SGDLS and CDR2 YYNGEE. The CDR3 spells CASSVGGWDRNTEAFF. The CDR3 coding sequence is TGTGCCAGCAGCGTAGGGGGTTGGGACAGGAACACTGAAGCTTTCTTT.

Here the CDR3 reads CASSLGQATGEQFF. The DNA of the CDR3 is TGCGCCAGCAGCCTAGGACAGGCCACCGGTGAGCAGTTCTTC. J is TRBJ2-1 and V is TRBV5-1; 7 bases align to TRBD1. V was clipped by 4 bases and J by 9 bases; unmatched bases: 10. Looked up from germline, CDR1 is SGHRS and CDR2 is YFSETQ. This CDR3 region has 14 residues. Full variable domain (outside the CDR3, taken from reference TRBV5-1 and TRBJ2-1): KAGVTQTPRYLIKTRGQQVTLSCSPISGHRSVSWYQQTPGQGLQFLFEYFSETQRNKGNFPGRFSGRQFSNSRSEMNVSTLELGDSALYLCASSLGQATGEQFFGPGTRLTVL.